The 18 T cell receptor beta chains listed next were all sequenced from one sample in a study of blood T cells in healthy people across ages. Alongside a J-beta primer mix, a sample-barcoded 5' primer served in a second PCR lasting about 7 to 12 cycles. TCRdb passed the 5' RACE reads through MiXCR, listing each CDR3 protein once. The data hold roughly 800,000 distinct CDR3 sequences, with about 62% observed a single time. Sequenced sample: blood. The receptors here all came from a man aged 30 to 39 in good health.

The chain uses TRBV29-1 and TRBJ1-1, with a possible D match to TRBD1 (5 bases). Germline assignment: CDR1 SQVTM and CDR2 ANQGSEA. The CDR3 contains 13 residues. V lost 6 bases and J 5 bases, leaving 16 bases between the germline ends. CDR3 bases: TGCAGCGTCACGGGGGGAACAGTGACTGAAGCTTTCTTT. Encoded protein: CSVTGGTVTEAFF.

V usage is TRBV5-1 and J usage is TRBJ1-2, with 7 bases identical to TRBD1. CDR3 length equals 16 residues. The ends lost 4 bases at V and 5 bases at J; junction bases unmatched: 14. The germline gives CDR1 SGHRS, CDR2 YFSETQ. DNA of the CDR3: TGCGCCAGCAGCCGGGACAGTGGGCCCGGGGGATATGGCTACACCTTC. Protein: CASSRDSGPGGYGYTF.

The J gene is TRBJ2-1, the V gene TRBV12-3 or TRBV12-4; 13 bases match TRBD2. CDR3 length equals 15 residues. J lost 8 bases, V lost 3 bases, and 4 bases had no gene match. CDR3 sequence: CASSLTSGRKYEQFF. The CDR3 nucleotides read TGTGCCAGCAGTTTGACTAGCGGGAGGAAGTATGAGCAGTTCTTC.

V is TRBV20-1 and J is TRBJ2-5, with D perhaps matching TRBD2 (6 bases). The V and J ends lost 1 base and 11 bases respectively, with 23 bases between them. The CDR3 has 15 residues. Germline lookup yields CDR1 DFQATT and CDR2 SNEGSKA (reference sequence). CDR3 DNA: TGCAGTGCTAGAGGACCGTCATTGGGAGGCAATGAGCAGTACTTC. Translating it yields CSARGPSLGGNEQYF.

The V and J genes are TRBV29-1 and TRBJ2-1, with 10 bases identical to TRBD2. The CDR3 has 14 amino acids. The germline V gene has CDR1 SQVTM and CDR2 ANQGSEA. V dropped 4 bases and J dropped 7; count of bases not matched to a gene: 7. This chain's CDR3 is CSVAGTSASNEQFF. The CDR3 nucleotides are TGCAGCGTTGCCGGGACTAGCGCTTCAAATGAGCAGTTCTTC.

The V and J genes are TRBV20-1 and TRBJ2-7; D is possibly TRBD1 or TRBD2 (5 bases each). CDR3 size: 14 residues. The germline V gene encodes CDR1 DFQATT and CDR2 SNEGSKA (reference sequence). Trimming pared 6 bases from V and 0 bases from J, leaving 15 bases between. CDR3 protein: CSARGGASSYEQYF. CDR3 bases: TGCAGTGCCCGGGGTGGGGCGAGCTCCTACGAGCAGTACTTC.

The chain employs TRBV13 and TRBJ2-7; D ambiguous. The CDR3 loop spans 12 amino acids. Trimming shortened V by 5 bases and J by 4 bases, and 9 bases separated the two germline ends. CDR1 is PRHDT, CDR2 FYEKMQ, per germline (reference sequence). This CDR3 is CASSRGRYEQYF. CDR3 coding DNA: TGTGCCAGCAGCCGCGGCAGATACGAGCAGTACTTC.

V is TRBV7-9 and J is TRBJ2-4, with no clear D. TRBJ2-7 matches the DNA end more closely, so the J call is doubtful. Germline CDR1 and CDR2: SEHNR and FQNEAQ (reference sequence). The CDR3 spans 14 residues. The chain's CDR3 is CASSLGLGIDEQYF. DNA of the CDR3: TGTGCCAGCAGCTTAGGGTTGGGTATTGACGAGCAGTACTTC.

The CDR3 spells CASSHGRNEQYF. CDR3 bases: TGTGCCAGCAGCCACGGACGAAACGAGCAGTACTTC. The chain is built from TRBV3-1 and TRBJ2-5; no clear D. The last part of the DNA fits TRBJ2-7 better; the J call may be wrong. The germline V gene encodes CDR1 LGHDT and CDR2 YNNKEL (reference sequence). The CDR3 extends over 12 amino acids.

This clonotype has more than one count but fewer than ten. This sequence joins TRBV13 and TRBJ2-3; D is perhaps TRBD1 or TRBD2 (5 bases each). Deletions cut 5 bases from V and 1 base from J, with 13 bases between. The CDR3 totals 15 residues. Germline CDR1 reads PRHDT; CDR2 reads FYEKMQ (reference sequence). CDR3 in amino acids: CASSPMGRGTDTQYF. CDR3 nucleotide sequence: TGTGCCAGCAGCCCAATGGGACGGGGCACAGATACGCAGTATTTT.

The genes are TRBV13 and TRBJ2-7; a weak D match, TRBD2 (6 bases). Germline loops: CDR1 PRHDT, CDR2 FYEKMQ (reference sequence). The CDR3 has 14 residues. Trimming left V 8 bases short and J 7 bases short, with 21 bases between. The CDR3 DNA reads TGTGCCAGCGGTTTAGCGGCCCCCATTGGGGAGCAGTACTTC. Protein sequence: CASGLAAPIGEQYF.

V gene TRBV20-1 combines with J gene TRBJ2-1; D might be TRBD2 (6 bases). Deletions cut 2 bases from V and 5 bases from J, with 10 bases between. CDR1 and CDR2 from the germline V gene are DFQATT and SNEGSKA (reference sequence). The CDR3 runs 13 residues. CDR3 sequence reads: CSARSGLHNEQFF. The DNA of the CDR3 is TGCAGTGCTAGAAGCGGGCTACACAATGAGCAGTTCTTC.

The chain combines TRBV29-1 with TRBJ1-1; D unresolved. Germline V lookup: CDR1 SQVTM, CDR2 ANQGSEA. V lost 3 bases and J 11 bases, leaving 16 bases between the germline ends. The CDR3 length is 12 residues. The CDR3 protein is CSVEAAADGAFF. CDR3 in DNA: TGCAGCGTTGAGGCGGCAGCCGATGGGGCTTTCTTT.

This chain uses TRBV20-1 with TRBJ1-5; TRBD1 matches 7 bases. Germline trimming cut 6 bases from V and 3 bases from J; bases unmatched to any gene: 5. The CDR3 spans 13 residues. Looked up from germline, CDR1 is DFQATT and CDR2 is SNEGSKA (reference sequence). CDR3 coding DNA: TGCAGTGCACCGACAGGGTACAATCAGCCCCAGCATTTT. Its protein is CSAPTGYNQPQHF.

This clonotype was observed a few times. The germline gene is not matched at one end of the junction; a read error may be the cause. CDR3 coding DNA: TGTGCCAGCTCGATGGGCCAAGAGACCCAGTACTTC. Protein product: CASSMGQETQYF. The chain combines TRBV5-1 with TRBJ2-5; D gene ambiguous. This CDR3 is 12 amino acids long. Germline CDR1 is SGHRS and CDR2 is YFSETQ.

The rearrangement uses TRBV29-1 and TRBJ2-3; the match to TRBD2 covers 7 bases. CDR3 length: 14 amino acids. CDR1 SQVTM and CDR2 ANQGSEA come from the germline V gene. Losses at the gene ends were 6 bases for V and 4 bases for J; bases not matched to a gene: 10. This chain's CDR3 is CSVREDKRSDTQYF. DNA of the CDR3: TGCAGCGTCCGGGAGGACAAACGCTCAGATACGCAGTATTTT.

The rearrangement uses TRBV25-1 and TRBJ1-6; D possibly corresponds to TRBD1 (5 bases). The V end was cut by 2 bases, the J end by 6 bases, with 14 bases between. This CDR3 comprises 16 residues. Germline-derived CDR1 and CDR2 are MGHDK and SYGVNS. CDR3 in DNA: TGTGCCAGCAGTGAAACGCGCCGGGACTTTAATTCACCCCTCCACTTT. Protein product: CASSETRRDFNSPLHF.

J is TRBJ2-1 and V is TRBV5-1; 8 bases line up with TRBD2. Per the germline V gene, CDR1 is SGHRS and CDR2 is YFSETQ. The CDR3 has 15 amino acids. The J segment lost 4 bases and the V segment lost 3 bases, leaving 6 bases of the junction unmatched. The CDR3 loop reads CASSWAAGEYNEQFF. The CDR3 DNA reads TGCGCCAGCAGCTGGGCAGCGGGGGAATACAATGAGCAGTTCTTC.